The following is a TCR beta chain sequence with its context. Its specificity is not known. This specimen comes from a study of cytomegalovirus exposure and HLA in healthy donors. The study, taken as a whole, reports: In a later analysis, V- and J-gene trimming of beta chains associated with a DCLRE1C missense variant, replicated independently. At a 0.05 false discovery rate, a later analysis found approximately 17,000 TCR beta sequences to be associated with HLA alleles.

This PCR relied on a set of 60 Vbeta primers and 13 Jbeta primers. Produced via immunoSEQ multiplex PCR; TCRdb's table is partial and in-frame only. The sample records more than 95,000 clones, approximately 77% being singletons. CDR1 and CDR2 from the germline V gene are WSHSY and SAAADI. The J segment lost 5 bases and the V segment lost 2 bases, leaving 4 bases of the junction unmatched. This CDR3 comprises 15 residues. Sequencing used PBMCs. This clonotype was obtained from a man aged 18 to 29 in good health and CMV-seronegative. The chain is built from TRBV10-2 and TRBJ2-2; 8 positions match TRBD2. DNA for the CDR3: TGCGCCAGCAGTGAGCCGGGGGGGCCTACCGGGGAGCTGTTTTTT. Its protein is CASSEPGGPTGELFF.